The rows below give T cell receptor beta chains drawn from one sample of a study of blood T cells in healthy people across ages. TCRdb re-called the 5' RACE reads through MiXCR, storing one row per CDR3 protein. The repertoire holds about a million distinct CDR3 sequences, with around two fifths as singletons. Sequenced material: blood. The receptors shown here come from a man aged 18-30 years in good health. Both conserved end residues are part of each CDR3. The order of the fields is V gene, clone size, J gene, D gene, CDR3 protein, CDR3 DNA. The D gene is left open where the match is weak. Size is stated for part of the rows, as once, few or many counts, or as a class when the clone is expanded.

>TRBV27|few|TRBJ2-5|TRBD2
CASSSGLAGSQQETQYF
TGTGCCAGCAGTTCCGGACTAGCGGGGAGTCAACAAGAGACCCAGTACTTC
>TRBV4-1|few|TRBJ1-3|-
CASSQPGTVGNTIYF
TGCGCCAGCAGCCAGCCCGGGACGGTAGGAAACACCATATATTTT
>TRBV4-1|few|TRBJ1-1|-
CASSQGPGDEAFF
TGCGCCAGCAGCCAAGGCCCAGGGGATGAAGCTTTCTTT
>TRBV5-1|few|TRBJ1-2|-
CASSLTVTGGYTF
TGCGCCAGCAGCTTGACAGTCACGGGCGGCTACACCTTC
>TRBV12-3/TRBV12-4|-|TRBJ1-2|-
CASRRGAGYGYTF
TGTGCCAGCAGGCGGGGGGCAGGGTACGGCTACACCTTC
>TRBV29-1|-|TRBJ1-1|-
CSVFDILNTEAFF
TGCAGCGTCTTCGACATTTTGAACACTGAAGCTTTCTTT
>TRBV15|-|TRBJ2-5|TRBD1
CATSRPQGQKETQYF
TGTGCCACCAGCAGACCGCAGGGACAGAAAGAGACCCAGTACTTC
>TRBV4-2|-|TRBJ1-2|TRBD1
CASSQDHKVAAGGTNYGYTF
TGTGCCAGCAGCCAAGATCATAAAGTAGCAGCAGGGGGCACTAACTATGGCTACACCTTC
>TRBV28|-|TRBJ2-7|-
CASSLERSSYNEQYF
TGTGCCAGCAGTCTCGAAAGGAGCTCCTACAATGAGCAGTACTTC
>TRBV7-3|few|TRBJ2-1|-
CASSNDGSSYNEQFF
TGTGCCAGCAGCAACGACGGAAGCTCCTACAATGAGCAGTTCTTC